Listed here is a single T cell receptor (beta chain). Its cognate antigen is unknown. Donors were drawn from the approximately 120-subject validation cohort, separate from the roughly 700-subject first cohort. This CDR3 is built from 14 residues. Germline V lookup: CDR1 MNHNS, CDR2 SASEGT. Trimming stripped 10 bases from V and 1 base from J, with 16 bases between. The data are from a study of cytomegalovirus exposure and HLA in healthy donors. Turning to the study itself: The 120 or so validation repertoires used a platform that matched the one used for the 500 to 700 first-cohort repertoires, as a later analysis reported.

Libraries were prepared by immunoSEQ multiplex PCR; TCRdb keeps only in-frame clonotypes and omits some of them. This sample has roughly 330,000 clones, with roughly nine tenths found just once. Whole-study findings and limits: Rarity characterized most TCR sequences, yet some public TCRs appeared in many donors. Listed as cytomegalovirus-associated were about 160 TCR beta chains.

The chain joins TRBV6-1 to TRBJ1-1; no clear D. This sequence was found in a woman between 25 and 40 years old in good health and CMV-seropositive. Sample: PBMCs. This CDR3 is CATTDPPENTEAFF. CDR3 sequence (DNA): TGTGCCACCACGGACCCCCCGGAGAACACTGAAGCTTTCTTT.